The sequence of this TCR beta chain was determined in a study of blood T cell repertoires in COVID-19. Libraries were prepared by immunoSEQ multiplex PCR; TCRdb keeps only in-frame clonotypes and omits some of them. Of about 270,000 clones in the sample, approximately 90% were seen once. Those enrolled, adults aged roughly 18 to 95 years, came from about two dozen US areas. Germline V gene data show CDR1 as MGHRA and CDR2 as YSYEKL. This CDR3 has 15 residues. Unmatched junction bases numbered 6, after V lost 5 bases and J lost 4 bases. This TCR was sampled from a woman aged 45-59 years who had recovered from COVID-19. This chain joins TRBV4-1 and TRBJ1-5; 9 nucleotides agree with TRBD1. Sequencing input: PBMCs or T cells enriched from blood (not recorded which). CDR3 DNA sequence: TGCGCCAGCAGCTTCGGGACAGGGAGAAATCAGCCCCAGCATTTT. This sequence encodes CASSFGTGRNQPQHF.